This passage covers 5 T cell receptor beta chains from one sample sequenced in a study of radiation and T cells in renal cell carcinoma. TCRdb keeps only in-frame clones here, not all; method: immunoSEQ multiplex PCR. In the table there are 120,000 or so clones, around 80% of which are singletons. Stated time point: blood 2 weeks post-SBRT. Treatment of the sample: 15 Gy SBRT to primary tumor, nephrectomy 4 weeks later. The sample here was blood, taken from a patient whose treatment included radiotherapy and nephrectomy. The receptors originated from a man between 45 and 60 years old with renal cell carcinoma.

This clone was seen more than once but under ten times. The rearrangement uses TRBV15 and TRBJ2-5, with TRBD2 identical over 7 bases. This CDR3 is 16 amino acids long. V dropped 2 bases and J dropped 1; count of bases not matched to a gene: 7. In germline, CDR1 is LNHNV, CDR2 YYDKDF (reference sequence). CDR3 nucleotide sequence: TGTGCCACCAGCAGACCCCGAAGGACTAGCCAAGAGACCCAGTACTTC. Translation gives CATSRPRRTSQETQYF.

The V gene is TRBV20-1, the J gene TRBJ1-1; D perhaps matches TRBD1 (6 bases). The germline gives CDR1 DFQATT, CDR2 SNEGSKA (reference sequence). The CDR3 length is 9 residues. The CDR3 DNA is TGCAGGGACAGAGATGAAGCTTTCTTT. Its translation is CRDRDEAFF.

Note on this clone: This specimen includes other DNA sequences encoding the same CDR3. This rearrangement joins TRBV30 to TRBJ1-3; D remains unclear. Trimming stripped 0 bases from V and 0 bases from J, with 6 bases between. Germline-derived CDR1 and CDR2 are GTSNPN and SVGIG (reference sequence). The length of the CDR3 is 14 residues. CDR3 sequence (DNA): TGTGCCTGGAGTGTACTTCTCTCTGGAAACACCATATATTTT. Translation gives CAWSVLLSGNTIYF. The complete variable domain, with remaining parts taken from reference TRBV30 and TRBJ1-3, reads SQTIHQWPATLVQPVGSPLSLECTVEGTSNPNLYWYRQAAGRGLQLLFYSVGIGQISSEVPQNLSASRPQDRQFILSSKKLLLSDSGFYLCAWSVLLSGNTIYFGEGSWLTVV.

The chain combines TRBV9 with TRBJ2-1; 12 positions agree with TRBD2. Germline-derived CDR1 and CDR2 are SGDLS and YYNGEE. The CDR3 totals 15 residues. After removal of 2 bases from V and 8 bases from J, the junction contained 5 bases not matched to a gene. The CDR3 nucleotides are TGTGCCAGCAGCGTCGGACTAGCGGGGAGCGATGAGCAGTTCTTC. Protein: CASSVGLAGSDEQFF. The full variable domain, completed using reference TRBV9 and TRBJ2-1, is DSGVTQTPKHLITATGQRVTLRCSPRSGDLSVYWYQQSLDQGLQFLIQYYNGEERAKGNILERFSAQQFPDLHSELNLSSLELGDSALYFCASSVGLAGSDEQFFGPGTRLTVL.

The rearrangement links TRBV19 to TRBJ1-2; perhaps TRBD1 as D (5 bases). Germline V gene data show CDR1 as LNHDA and CDR2 as SQIVND (reference sequence). Trimming shortened V by 3 bases and J by 2 bases, and 16 bases separated the two germline ends. The CDR3 covers 16 residues. Here the CDR3 DNA reads TGTGCCAGTAGTATGACTCCTTGGACACAAAACTATGGCTACACCTTC. Translating gives CASSMTPWTQNYGYTF.